Below, 14 T cell receptor beta chains from the same sample are listed, as sequenced in a study of T-cell memory formation after mild COVID-19. MiXCR, run by TCRdb on the 5' RACE reads, gives a single entry per CDR3 protein. The top ten hold roughly an eighth of the sample, which has under 700,000 distinct CDR3 sequences, 20% seen once. Specimen: PBMCs or a T cell subset sorted from them (not recorded which). The receptors derive from an adult woman who had mild COVID-19 (a few samples of this study predate the infection). Cell type and time point are not known.

The V and J genes are TRBV7-9 and TRBJ2-2, with D unclear. The CDR3 spans 11 residues. Germline assignment: CDR1 SEHNR and CDR2 FQNEAQ (reference sequence). CDR3 bases: TGTGGAACTCCTCATGCCGGGGAGCTGTTTTTT. Protein: CGTPHAGELFF.

The chain employs TRBV7-9 and TRBJ2-1, with 7 positions matching TRBD2. Germline V lookup: CDR1 SEHNR, CDR2 FQNEAQ (reference sequence). This CDR3 has 11 amino acids. V shed 8 bases, J shed 6 bases, and the junction held 1 base outside the gene matches. The CDR3 sequence: CASPGGNEQFF. DNA of the CDR3: TGTGCCAGCCCGGGGGGCAATGAGCAGTTCTTC.

The V call is TRBV24-1, the J call TRBJ2-5, with D perhaps matching TRBD1 (5 bases). The CDR3 has 15 amino acids. V was pared by 4 bases and J by 4 bases, with 15 bases between. Germline assignment: CDR1 KGHDR and CDR2 SFDVKD. Here the CDR3 DNA reads TGTGCCACCAGTGACCCGCAAGGGGTTCGAGAGACCCAGTACTTC. This translates into CATSDPQGVRETQYF.

The gene calls are TRBV15 and TRBJ2-7; D is perhaps TRBD1 or TRBD2 (5 bases each). The CDR3 length is 14 residues. Trimming pared 8 bases from V and 2 bases from J, leaving 16 bases between. Germline V gives CDR1 LNHNV, CDR2 YYDKDF (reference sequence). CDR3 sequence reads: CATGSRGGTYEQYF. CDR3 DNA: TGTGCCACCGGGAGTAGGGGCGGAACCTACGAGCAGTACTTC.

This clonotype has more than one count but fewer than ten. The chain combines TRBV20-1 with TRBJ1-1; D remains unclear. The germline V and J ends were trimmed by 3 bases and 6 bases, with 11 bases remaining between them. This CDR3 spans 12 amino acids. Germline values: CDR1 DFQATT, CDR2 SNEGSKA (reference sequence). In nucleotides, the CDR3 is TGCAGTGCTAGTAGAGGAGGTGCTGAAGCTTTCTTT. Translated, it gives CSASRGGAEAFF.

This clonotype was counted between two and nine times. The gene calls are TRBV4-2 and TRBJ1-2, with D maybe TRBD1 (5 bases). Germline CDR1 and CDR2: LGHNA and YNFKEQ. The CDR3 has 15 residues. V dropped 1 base and J dropped 4 bases, with 13 bases sitting between them. The CDR3, as DNA: TGTGCCAGCAGCCAAGGCATTGACAGCCCCTATGGCTACACCTTC. Translated: CASSQGIDSPYGYTF.

This chain uses TRBV4-1 with TRBJ2-1; 9 bases are shared with TRBD2. Looked up from germline, CDR1 is MGHRA and CDR2 is YSYEKL. This CDR3 is 17 amino acids long. V shed 0 bases, J shed 9 bases, and the junction held 12 bases outside the gene matches. DNA of the CDR3: TGCGCCAGCAGCCAAGAAACTCTGCTAGCGGGATCGGCTGAGCAGTTCTTC. It specifies CASSQETLLAGSAEQFF.

This clonotype was found a few times. CDR3 sequence reads: CSAKAPSSYEQYF. The CDR3 DNA reads as TGCAGTGCTAAGGCCCCGAGCTCCTACGAGCAGTACTTC. V usage is TRBV20-1 and J usage is TRBJ2-7; D gene ambiguous. The CDR3 extends over 13 amino acids. Germline V lookup: CDR1 DFQATT, CDR2 SNEGSKA (reference sequence). V was trimmed by 4 bases and J by 0 bases, leaving 10 bases between them.

This clonotype was observed a few times. The gene calls are TRBV4-3 and TRBJ1-1; a weak D match, TRBD1 (6 bases). The CDR3 length is 16 residues. Trimming removed 0 bases at V and 0 bases at J, with 11 bases between. Germline V gene data show CDR1 as LGHNA and CDR2 as YSLEER. The chain's CDR3 is CASSQDSGHLNTEAFF. The CDR3 DNA sequence: TGCGCCAGCAGCCAAGATTCGGGACACTTGAACACTGAAGCTTTCTTT.

A single count supports this clonotype. The V and J genes are TRBV7-3 and TRBJ1-1; the match to TRBD1 covers 9 bases. Trimming at V came to 0 bases and at J to 5 bases, leaving 10 bases not matched to a gene. Germline assignment: CDR1 SGHTA and CDR2 FQGTGA. CDR3 size: 17 residues. Written as DNA, the CDR3 is TGTGCCAGCAGCTTAACCGGGACAGGGTTGATGGAGACTGAAGCTTTCTTT. Translating gives CASSLTGTGLMETEAFF.

This clonotype was counted a few times. The chain combines TRBV4-2 with TRBJ2-3, with 12 bases matching TRBD2. V lost 1 base to trimming and J lost 4 bases; unmatched junction nucleotides: 6. The CDR3 is made up of 17 amino acids. Germline CDR1 and CDR2: LGHNA and YNFKEQ. The CDR3 sequence: CASSQGGASGGADTQYF. The CDR3 DNA reads TGTGCCAGCAGCCAAGGTGGGGCTAGCGGGGGGGCAGATACGCAGTATTTT.

This clonotype was counted a few times. This chain connects TRBV7-3 to TRBJ2-3; D perhaps matches TRBD2 (6 bases). The length of the CDR3 is 15 residues. V was clipped by 1 base and J by 2 bases, with 10 bases between them. Germline V gene sequence: CDR1 SGHTA, CDR2 FQGTGA. CDR3 sequence: CASSLNAGNTDTQYF. As DNA, the CDR3 is TGTGCCAGCAGCTTAAATGCGGGGAACACAGATACGCAGTATTTT. Looking up the rest from reference TRBV7-3 and TRBJ2-3 gives the full variable domain: GAGVSQTPSNKVTEKGKYVELRCDPISGHTALYWYRQSLGQGPEFLIYFQGTGAADDSGLPNDRFFAVRPEGSVSTLKIQRTERGDSAVYLCASSLNAGNTDTQYFGPGTRLTVL.

The J gene is TRBJ2-1, the V gene TRBV14; 8 positions match TRBD1. There are 16 residues in the CDR3. Germline CDR1 is SGHDN and CDR2 is FVKESK. V shed 1 base, J shed 9 bases, and the junction held 11 bases outside the gene matches. This chain's CDR3 is CASSQVWTGMRGEQFF. Here the CDR3 DNA reads TGTGCCAGCAGCCAAGTTTGGACAGGGATGCGGGGTGAGCAGTTCTTC.

This clonotype has only a few counts. The CDR3 nucleotides read TGTGCCAGCAGTTTTAACGGGCGGCGGGGACTAGCGACACAGCCAAGCTACAATGAGCAGTTCTTC. Its protein is CASSFNGRRGLATQPSYNEQFF. The chain is built from TRBV12-3 or TRBV12-4 and TRBJ2-1, with 10 nucleotides matching TRBD2. The CDR3 length is 22 residues. After removal of 3 bases from V and 3 bases from J, the junction contained 23 bases not matched to a gene.